The next 2 T cell receptor beta chains were all read from a single sample in a study of blood T cells in healthy people across ages. Using a J-beta primer mix together with a sample-barcoded 5' primer, a second PCR was run for roughly 7 to 11 cycles. Via MiXCR, TCRdb re-called the 5' RACE reads, giving one row per CDR3 protein. The table includes hundreds of thousands of distinct CDR3 sequences, more than 45% detected once. The sample was blood. The receptors here all came from an elderly man in good health.

The V and J genes are TRBV9 and TRBJ1-2, with 8 bases aligning to TRBD1. Germline V lookup: CDR1 SGDLS, CDR2 YYNGEE. This CDR3 is 14 amino acids long. V lost 3 bases and J lost 6; bases outside the gene matches: 7. The CDR3 region is CASSERTGWDGYTF. The CDR3, as DNA: TGTGCCAGCAGCGAGCGGACAGGGTGGGATGGCTACACCTTC.

This clonotype was counted between two and nine times. J is TRBJ2-1 and V is TRBV20-1; D might be TRBD2 (5 bases). The germline V gene encodes CDR1 DFQATT and CDR2 SNEGSKA (reference sequence). Trimming removed 5 bases at V and 0 bases at J, with 11 bases between. CDR3 length equals 14 residues. The CDR3 DNA sequence: TGCAGTGCTCCGGGTGGGAGCTCCTACAATGAGCAGTTCTTC. It is translated as CSAPGGSSYNEQFF.